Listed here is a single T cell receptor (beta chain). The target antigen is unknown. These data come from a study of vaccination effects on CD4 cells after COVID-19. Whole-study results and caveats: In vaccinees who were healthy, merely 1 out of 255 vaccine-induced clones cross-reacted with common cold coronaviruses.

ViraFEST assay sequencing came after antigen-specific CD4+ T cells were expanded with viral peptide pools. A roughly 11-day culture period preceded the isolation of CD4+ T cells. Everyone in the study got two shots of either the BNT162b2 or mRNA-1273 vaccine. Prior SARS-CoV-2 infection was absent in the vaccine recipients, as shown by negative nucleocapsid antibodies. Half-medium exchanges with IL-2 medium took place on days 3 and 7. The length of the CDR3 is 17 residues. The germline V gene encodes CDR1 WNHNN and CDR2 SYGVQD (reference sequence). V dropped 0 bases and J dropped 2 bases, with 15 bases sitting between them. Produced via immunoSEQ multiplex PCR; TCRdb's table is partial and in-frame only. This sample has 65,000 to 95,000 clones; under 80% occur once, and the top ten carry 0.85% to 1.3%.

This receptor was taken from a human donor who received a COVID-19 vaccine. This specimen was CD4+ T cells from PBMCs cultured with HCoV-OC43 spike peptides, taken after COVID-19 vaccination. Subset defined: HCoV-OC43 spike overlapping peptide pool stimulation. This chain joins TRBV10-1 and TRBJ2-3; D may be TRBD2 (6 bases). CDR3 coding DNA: TGCGCCAGCAGTGAGTCCGGGGGACCCCCCGACACAGATACGCAGTATTTT. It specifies CASSESGGPPDTDTQYF.